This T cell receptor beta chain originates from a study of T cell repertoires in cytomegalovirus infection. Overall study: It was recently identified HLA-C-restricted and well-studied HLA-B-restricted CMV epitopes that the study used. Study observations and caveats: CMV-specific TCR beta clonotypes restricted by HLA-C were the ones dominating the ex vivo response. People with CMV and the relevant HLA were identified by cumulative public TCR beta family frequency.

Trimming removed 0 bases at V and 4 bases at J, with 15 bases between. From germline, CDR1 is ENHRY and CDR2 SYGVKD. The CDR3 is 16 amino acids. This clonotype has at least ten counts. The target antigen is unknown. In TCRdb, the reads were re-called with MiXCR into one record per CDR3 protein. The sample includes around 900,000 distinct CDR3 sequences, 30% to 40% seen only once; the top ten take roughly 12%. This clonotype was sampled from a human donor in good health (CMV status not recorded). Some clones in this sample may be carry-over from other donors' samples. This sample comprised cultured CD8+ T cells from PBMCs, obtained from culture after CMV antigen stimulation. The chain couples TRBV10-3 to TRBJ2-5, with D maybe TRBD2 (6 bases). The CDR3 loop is CAISESGGLARETQYF. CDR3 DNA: TGTGCCATCAGTGAGTCGGGCGGGCTAGCGAGAGAGACCCAGTACTTC.